This T cell receptor beta chain is from a study of blood T cells in healthy people across ages. Study findings and constraints: PBMCs were not sorted, which prevented a conclusive comparison of naive versus antigen-experienced cells. Relative to aged donors, long-lived donors carried more naive CD4+ cells and displayed higher diversity.

A second PCR, run for about 7 to 11 cycles, used a sample-barcoded 5' primer plus a J-beta primer mix. One entry per CDR3 protein, called by TCRdb with MiXCR from the 5' RACE reads. The sample lists about 1 million distinct CDR3 sequences; around 25% were seen once. This clonotype is a singleton in its sample. The target antigen is unknown. Mismatch with germline at one junction end may stem from a read error. These same records also appear under a second study, on T cells of mothers and their children.

The TCR comes from a girl aged 2-10 years in good health. Sequenced: blood.

CDR3 amino acids: CASSYSYFVRDRTRSGNSIYF. The CDR3 DNA is TGTGCCAGCAGTTACTCGTATTTCGTTAGGGACAGGACACGCTCTGGAAACTCCATATATTTT. The chain carries TRBV6-5 and TRBJ1-3; TRBD1 matches 8 bases. CDR3 length equals 21 residues. In germline, CDR1 is MNHEY, CDR2 SVGAGI.